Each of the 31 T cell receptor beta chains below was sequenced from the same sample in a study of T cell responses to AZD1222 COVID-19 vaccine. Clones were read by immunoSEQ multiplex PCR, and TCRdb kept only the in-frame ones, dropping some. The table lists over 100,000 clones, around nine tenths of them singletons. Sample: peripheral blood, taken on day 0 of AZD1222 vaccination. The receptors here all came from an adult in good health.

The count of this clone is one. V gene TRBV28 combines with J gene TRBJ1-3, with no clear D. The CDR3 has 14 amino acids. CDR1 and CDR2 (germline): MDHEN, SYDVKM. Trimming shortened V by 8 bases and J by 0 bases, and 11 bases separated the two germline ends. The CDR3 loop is CASQAHGSGNTIYF. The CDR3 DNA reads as TGTGCCAGCCAAGCCCACGGCTCTGGAAACACCATATATTTT.

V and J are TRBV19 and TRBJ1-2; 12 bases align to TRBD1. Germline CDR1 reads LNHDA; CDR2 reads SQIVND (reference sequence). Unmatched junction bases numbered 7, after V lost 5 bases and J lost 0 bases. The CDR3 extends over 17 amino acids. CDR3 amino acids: CASSVRDRGRANYGYTF. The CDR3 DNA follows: TGTGCCAGTAGTGTCCGGGACAGGGGGCGCGCTAACTATGGCTACACCTTC.

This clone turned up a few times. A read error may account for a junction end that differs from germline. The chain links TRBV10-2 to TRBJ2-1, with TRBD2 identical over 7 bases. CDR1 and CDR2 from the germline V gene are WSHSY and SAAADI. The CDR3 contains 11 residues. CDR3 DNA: TGCGCCAGCCGTGGGGGGGGGTTCTTGCTCTTC. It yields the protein CASRGGGFLLF.

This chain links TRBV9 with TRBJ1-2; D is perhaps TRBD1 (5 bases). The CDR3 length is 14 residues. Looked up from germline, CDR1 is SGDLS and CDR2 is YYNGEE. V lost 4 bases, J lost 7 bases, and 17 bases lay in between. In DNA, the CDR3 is TGTGCCAGCAGCTCACCGGGACGGGACGGTGGCTACACCTTC. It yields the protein CASSSPGRDGGYTF.

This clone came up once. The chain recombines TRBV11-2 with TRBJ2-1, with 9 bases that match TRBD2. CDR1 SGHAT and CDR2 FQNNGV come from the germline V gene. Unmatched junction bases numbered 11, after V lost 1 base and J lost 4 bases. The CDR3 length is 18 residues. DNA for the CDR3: TGTGCCAGCAGCTTAGGGTTAGCGGGAGTCCTTAGGTACAATGAGCAGTTCTTC. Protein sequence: CASSLGLAGVLRYNEQFF.

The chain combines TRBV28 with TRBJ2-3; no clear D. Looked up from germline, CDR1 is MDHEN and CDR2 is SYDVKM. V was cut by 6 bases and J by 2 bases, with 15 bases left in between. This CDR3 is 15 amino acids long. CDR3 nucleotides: TGTGCCAGCAGCCCCAGAGGAAGCCCCACAGATACGCAGTATTTT. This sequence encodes CASSPRGSPTDTQYF. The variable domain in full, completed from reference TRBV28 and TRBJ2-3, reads DVKVTQSSRYLVKRTGEKVFLECVQDMDHENMFWYRQDPGLGLRLIYFSYDVKMKEKGDIPEGYSVSREKKERFSLILESASTNQTSMYLCASSPRGSPTDTQYFGPGTRLTVL.

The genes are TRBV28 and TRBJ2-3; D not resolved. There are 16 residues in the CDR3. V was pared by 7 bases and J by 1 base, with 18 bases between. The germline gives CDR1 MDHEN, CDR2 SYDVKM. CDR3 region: CASIDPRMAGTDTQYF. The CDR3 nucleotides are TGTGCCAGCATCGACCCGCGGATGGCTGGCACAGATACGCAGTATTTT.

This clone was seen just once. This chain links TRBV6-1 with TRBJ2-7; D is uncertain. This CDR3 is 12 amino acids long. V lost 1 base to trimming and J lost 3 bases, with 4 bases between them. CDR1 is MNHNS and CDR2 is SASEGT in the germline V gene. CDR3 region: CASSEGVYEQYF. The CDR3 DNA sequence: TGTGCCAGCAGTGAAGGGGTCTACGAGCAGTACTTC.

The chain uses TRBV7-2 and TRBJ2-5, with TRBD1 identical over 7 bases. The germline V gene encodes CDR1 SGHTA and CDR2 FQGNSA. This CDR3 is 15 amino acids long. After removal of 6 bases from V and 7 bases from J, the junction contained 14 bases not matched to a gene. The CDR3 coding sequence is TGTGCCAGCAGGGCAACAGGGGCGGCAGTTTCGACCCAGTACTTC. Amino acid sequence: CASRATGAAVSTQYF. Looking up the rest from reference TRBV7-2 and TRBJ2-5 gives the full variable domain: GAGVSQSPSNKVTEKGKDVELRCDPISGHTALYWYRQSLGQGLEFLIYFQGNSAPDKSGLPSDRFSAERTGGSVSTLTIQRTQQEDSAVYLCASRATGAAVSTQYFGPGTRLLVL.

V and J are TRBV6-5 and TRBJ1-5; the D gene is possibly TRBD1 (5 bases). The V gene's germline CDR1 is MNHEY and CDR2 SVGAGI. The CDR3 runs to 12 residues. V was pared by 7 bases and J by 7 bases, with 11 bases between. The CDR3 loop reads CASNRQGQPQHF. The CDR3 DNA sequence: TGTGCCAGCAATCGCCAGGGCCAGCCCCAGCATTTT.

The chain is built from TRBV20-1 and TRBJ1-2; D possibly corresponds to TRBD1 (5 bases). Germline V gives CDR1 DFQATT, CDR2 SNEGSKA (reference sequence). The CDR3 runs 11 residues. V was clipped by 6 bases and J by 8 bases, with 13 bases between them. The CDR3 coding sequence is TGCAGTGCCAAGACAGCGAGAGGCTACACCTTC. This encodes CSAKTARGYTF.

The CDR3 DNA reads as TGTGCCAGCAGTTATGGGGATCCAGGGTCAGATGGCTACACCTTC. Its protein product is CASSYGDPGSDGYTF. The chain links TRBV6-5 to TRBJ1-2, with D possibly being TRBD1 (5 bases). CDR1 is MNHEY, CDR2 SVGAGI, per germline. The CDR3 extends over 15 amino acids. The V gene lost 3 bases and the J gene lost 6 bases, with 17 bases spanning the gap.

For the CDR3, the DNA is TGCAGCGTTTATAAACGGGGGAGGCCGGGCGAGCAGTACTTC. This sequence encodes CSVYKRGRPGEQYF. The chain couples TRBV29-1 to TRBJ2-7; possibly TRBD2 for D (6 bases). V was cut by 5 bases and J by 6 bases, with 20 bases left in between. Germline V gives CDR1 SQVTM, CDR2 ANQGSEA. This CDR3 has 14 residues.

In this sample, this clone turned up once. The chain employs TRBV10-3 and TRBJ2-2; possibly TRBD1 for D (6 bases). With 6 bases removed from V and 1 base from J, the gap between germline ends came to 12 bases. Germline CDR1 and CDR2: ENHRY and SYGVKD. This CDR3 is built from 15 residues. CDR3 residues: CAIRGATGNTGELFF. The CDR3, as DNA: TGTGCCATCAGGGGCGCGACAGGGAACACCGGGGAGCTGTTTTTT.

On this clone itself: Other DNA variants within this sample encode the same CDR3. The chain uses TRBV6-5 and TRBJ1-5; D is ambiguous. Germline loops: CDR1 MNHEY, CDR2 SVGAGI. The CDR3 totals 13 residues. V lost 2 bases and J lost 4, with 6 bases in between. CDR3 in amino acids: CASSYRGNQPQHF. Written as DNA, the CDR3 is TGTGCCAGCAGTTACAGAGGGAATCAGCCCCAGCATTTT.

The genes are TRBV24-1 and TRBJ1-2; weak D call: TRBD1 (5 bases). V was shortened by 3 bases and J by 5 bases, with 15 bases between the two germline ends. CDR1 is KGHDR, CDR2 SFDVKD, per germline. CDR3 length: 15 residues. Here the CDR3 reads CATSDNYGTLYGYTF. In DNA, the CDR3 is TGTGCCACCAGTGATAACTATGGGACCTTATATGGCTACACCTTC.

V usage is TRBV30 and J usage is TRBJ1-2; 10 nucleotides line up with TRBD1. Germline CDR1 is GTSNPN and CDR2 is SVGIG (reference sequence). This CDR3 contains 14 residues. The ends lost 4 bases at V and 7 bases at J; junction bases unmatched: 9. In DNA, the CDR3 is TGTGCCTGGATTCCTGGGGACAGGGGAAGTGGCTACACCTTC. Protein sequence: CAWIPGDRGSGYTF.

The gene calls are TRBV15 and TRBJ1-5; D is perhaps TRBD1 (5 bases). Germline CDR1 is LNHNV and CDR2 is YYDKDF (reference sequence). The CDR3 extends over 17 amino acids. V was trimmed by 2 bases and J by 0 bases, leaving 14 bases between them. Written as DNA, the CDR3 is TGTGCCACCAGCAGACTGGCCGGGGGTTATAGCAATCAGCCCCAGCATTTT. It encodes CATSRLAGGYSNQPQHF.

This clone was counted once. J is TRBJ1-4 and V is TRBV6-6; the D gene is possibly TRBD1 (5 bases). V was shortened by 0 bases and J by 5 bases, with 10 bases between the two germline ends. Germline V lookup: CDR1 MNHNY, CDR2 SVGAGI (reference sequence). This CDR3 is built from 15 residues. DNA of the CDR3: TGTGCCAGCAGTTACTCCGGGGGATCGAATGAAAAACTGTTTTTT. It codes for CASSYSGGSNEKLFF.

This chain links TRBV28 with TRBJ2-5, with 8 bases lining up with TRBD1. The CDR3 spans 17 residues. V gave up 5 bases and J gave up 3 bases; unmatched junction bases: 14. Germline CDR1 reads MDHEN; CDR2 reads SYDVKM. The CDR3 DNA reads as TGTGCCAGCAGTCCTATCTTCGACAGGGGCAAAAAAGAGACCCAGTACTTC. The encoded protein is CASSPIFDRGKKETQYF.

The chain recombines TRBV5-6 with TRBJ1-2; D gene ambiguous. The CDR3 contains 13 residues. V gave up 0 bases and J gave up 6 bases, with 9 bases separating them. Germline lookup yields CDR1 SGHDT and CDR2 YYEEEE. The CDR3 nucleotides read TGTGCCAGCAGCTTGGGCCGCGGGGATGGCTACACCTTC. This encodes CASSLGRGDGYTF.

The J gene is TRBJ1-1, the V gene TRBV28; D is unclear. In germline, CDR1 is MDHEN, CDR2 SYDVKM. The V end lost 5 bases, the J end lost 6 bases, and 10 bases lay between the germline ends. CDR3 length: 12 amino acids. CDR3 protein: CASSPLSAEAFF. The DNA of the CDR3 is TGTGCCAGCAGTCCACTATCCGCTGAAGCTTTCTTT. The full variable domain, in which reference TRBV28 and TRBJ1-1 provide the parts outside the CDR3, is DVKVTQSSRYLVKRTGEKVFLECVQDMDHENMFWYRQDPGLGLRLIYFSYDVKMKEKGDIPEGYSVSREKKERFSLILESASTNQTSMYLCASSPLSAEAFFGQGTRLTVV.

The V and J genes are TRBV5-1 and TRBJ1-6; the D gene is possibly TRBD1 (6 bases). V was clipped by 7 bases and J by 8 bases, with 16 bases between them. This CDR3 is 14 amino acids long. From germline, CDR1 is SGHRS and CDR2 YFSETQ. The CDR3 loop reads CASGTGPVDSPLHF. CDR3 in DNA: TGCGCCAGCGGCACAGGGCCTGTTGATTCACCCCTCCACTTT.

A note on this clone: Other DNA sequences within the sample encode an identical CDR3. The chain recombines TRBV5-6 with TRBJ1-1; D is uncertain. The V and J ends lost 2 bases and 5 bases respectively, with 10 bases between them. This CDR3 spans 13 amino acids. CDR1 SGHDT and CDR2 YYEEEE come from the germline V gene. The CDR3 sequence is CASSLSGGTEAFF. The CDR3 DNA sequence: TGTGCCAGCAGCTTATCCGGTGGGACTGAAGCTTTCTTT.

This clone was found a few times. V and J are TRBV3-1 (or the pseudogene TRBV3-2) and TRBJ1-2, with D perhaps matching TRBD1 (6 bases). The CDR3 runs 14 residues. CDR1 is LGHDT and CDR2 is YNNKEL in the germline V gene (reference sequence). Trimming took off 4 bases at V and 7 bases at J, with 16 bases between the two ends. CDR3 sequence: CASSPFDRRTGYTF. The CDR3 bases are TGTGCCAGCAGCCCCTTCGACAGGAGAACTGGCTACACCTTC.

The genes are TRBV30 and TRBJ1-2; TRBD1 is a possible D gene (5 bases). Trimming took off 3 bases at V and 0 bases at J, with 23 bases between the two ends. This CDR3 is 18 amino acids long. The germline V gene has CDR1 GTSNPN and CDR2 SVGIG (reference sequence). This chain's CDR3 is CAWRRVSGGTHANYGYTF. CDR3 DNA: TGTGCCTGGAGGCGGGTCTCCGGGGGGACTCACGCTAACTATGGCTACACCTTC.

The CDR3 loop is CAWSVWRAPYEQYF. CDR3 bases: TGTGCCTGGAGTGTATGGAGGGCCCCCTACGAGCAGTACTTC. The chain is built from TRBV30 and TRBJ2-7; the D gene is possibly TRBD2 (6 bases). The CDR3 loop spans 14 amino acids. CDR1 GTSNPN and CDR2 SVGIG come from the germline V gene (reference sequence). V was cut by 0 bases and J by 2 bases, with 11 bases left in between. The whole variable domain, remainder taken from reference TRBV30 and TRBJ2-7, is SQTIHQWPATLVQPVGSPLSLECTVEGTSNPNLYWYRQAAGRGLQLLFYSVGIGQISSEVPQNLSASRPQDRQFILSSKKLLLSDSGFYLCAWSVWRAPYEQYFGPGTRLTVT.

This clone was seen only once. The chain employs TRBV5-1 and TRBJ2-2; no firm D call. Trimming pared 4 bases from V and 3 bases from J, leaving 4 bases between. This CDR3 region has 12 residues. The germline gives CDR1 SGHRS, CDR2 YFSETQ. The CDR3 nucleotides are TGCGCCAGCAGCCTCGACACCGGGGAGCTGTTTTTT. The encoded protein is CASSLDTGELFF.

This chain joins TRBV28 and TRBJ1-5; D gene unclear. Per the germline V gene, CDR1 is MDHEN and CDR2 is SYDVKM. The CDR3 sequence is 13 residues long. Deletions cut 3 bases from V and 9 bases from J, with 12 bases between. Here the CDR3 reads CASSLVGPWPQHF. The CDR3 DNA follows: TGTGCCAGCAGTTTGGTCGGTCCCTGGCCCCAGCATTTT.

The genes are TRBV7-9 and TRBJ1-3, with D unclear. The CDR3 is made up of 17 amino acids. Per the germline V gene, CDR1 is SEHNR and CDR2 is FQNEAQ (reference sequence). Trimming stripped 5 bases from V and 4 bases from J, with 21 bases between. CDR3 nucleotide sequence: TGTGCCAGCAGCCACACCCCCGGGTCCGCAGCGGGAAACACCATATATTTT. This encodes CASSHTPGSAAGNTIYF.

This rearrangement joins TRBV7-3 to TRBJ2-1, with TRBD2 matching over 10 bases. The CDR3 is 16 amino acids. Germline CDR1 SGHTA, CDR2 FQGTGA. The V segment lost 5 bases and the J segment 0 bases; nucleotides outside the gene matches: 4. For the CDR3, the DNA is TGTGCCAGCAGCCTCTTAGCGGGGGGCTCCTACAATGAGCAGTTCTTC. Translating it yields CASSLLAGGSYNEQFF.